This is a list of T cell receptor beta chains from one sample in a study of T cell repertoires in cytomegalovirus infection. Each CDR3 protein gets one entry after TCRdb re-called the reads with MiXCR. The sample yields 200,000 or so distinct CDR3 sequences, over 25% seen once. The sequenced material came from PBMCs. Source of these receptors: a human donor in good health (CMV status not recorded). Some clones in this sample may be carry-over from other donors' samples. CDR3s include the opening cysteine and the closing phenylalanine or tryptophan. D genes are given only for firm matches. Rows may omit the clone size; those that give it use once, few, many or a size class.

j_call: TRBJ1-1
cdr3_length: 12
v_call: TRBV29-1
d_call: TRBD1
clone_size: -
cdr3_aa: CSALQGGPEAFF
cdr3_nt: TGCAGCGCTCTACAGGGGGGGCCCGAAGCTTTCTTT

j_call: TRBJ1-2
cdr3_length: 13
v_call: TRBV25-1
d_call: -
clone_size: -
cdr3_aa: CASSESRPHGYTF
cdr3_nt: TGTGCCAGCAGTGAAAGTAGGCCCCATGGCTACACCTTC

j_call: TRBJ2-3
cdr3_length: 14
v_call: TRBV7-6
d_call: -
clone_size: -
cdr3_aa: CASSPQRGTDTQYF
cdr3_nt: TGTGCCAGCAGCCCCCAGCGGGGCACAGATACGCAGTATTTT

j_call: TRBJ1-3
cdr3_length: 13
v_call: TRBV29-1
d_call: TRBD1
clone_size: -
cdr3_aa: CSVQGAPGNTIYF
cdr3_nt: TGCAGCGTTCAGGGGGCGCCTGGAAACACCATATATTTT

j_call: TRBJ2-1
cdr3_length: 14
v_call: TRBV20-1
d_call: -
clone_size: few
cdr3_aa: CSARRGGRTFGQFF
cdr3_nt: TGCAGTGCTAGACGAGGCGGGCGAACTTTTGGGCAGTTCTTC

j_call: TRBJ2-1
cdr3_length: 15
v_call: TRBV19
d_call: TRBD2
clone_size: -
cdr3_aa: CTSSIGDSGGNEQFF
cdr3_nt: TGTACCAGTAGTATAGGCGATAGCGGGGGCAATGAGCAGTTCTTC

j_call: TRBJ1-5
cdr3_length: 16
v_call: TRBV15
d_call: TRBD1
clone_size: -
cdr3_aa: CATATGGRGDNQPQHF
cdr3_nt: TGTGCCACGGCGACAGGGGGAAGAGGCGACAATCAGCCCCAGCATTTT

j_call: TRBJ1-1
cdr3_length: 15
v_call: TRBV7-9
d_call: -
clone_size: -
cdr3_aa: CASSLAGARNTEAFF
cdr3_nt: TGTGCCAGCAGCTTAGCGGGGGCCCGGAACACTGAAGCTTTCTTT

j_call: TRBJ1-1
cdr3_length: 13
v_call: TRBV11-2
d_call: TRBD1
clone_size: few
cdr3_aa: CASIRTGNTEAFF
cdr3_nt: TGTGCCAGCATCCGGACAGGGAATACTGAAGCTTTCTTT

j_call: TRBJ2-7
cdr3_length: 15
v_call: TRBV5-1
d_call: TRBD1
clone_size: -
cdr3_aa: CASSVAPGQGYEQYF
cdr3_nt: TGCGCCAGCAGCGTGGCCCCGGGACAGGGCTACGAGCAGTACTTC

j_call: TRBJ1-2
cdr3_length: 16
v_call: TRBV12-3/TRBV12-4
d_call: TRBD1
clone_size: few
cdr3_aa: CASSLSRQGTNYGYTF
cdr3_nt: TGTGCCAGCAGTTTATCCCGACAGGGAACTAACTATGGCTACACCTTC

j_call: TRBJ1-2
cdr3_length: 13
v_call: TRBV2
d_call: -
clone_size: -
cdr3_aa: CASIGAGAPGYTF
cdr3_nt: TGTGCCAGCATCGGGGCGGGGGCGCCCGGCTACACCTTC

j_call: TRBJ1-2
cdr3_length: 17
v_call: TRBV4-1
d_call: TRBD1
clone_size: few
cdr3_aa: CASSQDLGGQSNYGYTF
cdr3_nt: TGCGCCAGCAGCCAAGATTTGGGGGGACAGTCCAACTATGGCTACACCTTC

j_call: TRBJ2-1
cdr3_length: 14
v_call: TRBV7-6
d_call: -
clone_size: few
cdr3_aa: CASSSSTVRNEQFF
cdr3_nt: TGTGCCAGCAGCTCCTCAACGGTTCGCAATGAGCAGTTCTTC

j_call: TRBJ1-4
cdr3_length: 13
v_call: TRBV7-2
d_call: -
clone_size: few
cdr3_aa: CASSAWVREKLFF
cdr3_nt: TGTGCCAGCAGCGCTTGGGTCCGTGAAAAACTGTTTTTT

j_call: TRBJ1-1
cdr3_length: 14
v_call: TRBV7-9
d_call: -
clone_size: few
cdr3_aa: CASSLGAREFGAFF
cdr3_nt: TGTGCCAGCAGCTTAGGGGCGAGAGAATTCGGAGCTTTCTTT

j_call: TRBJ1-1
cdr3_length: 13
v_call: TRBV10-1
d_call: TRBD1
clone_size: few
cdr3_aa: CASSRTGSTEAFF
cdr3_nt: TGCGCCAGCAGCAGGACAGGGTCCACTGAAGCTTTCTTT

j_call: TRBJ2-1
cdr3_length: 13
v_call: TRBV20-1
d_call: -
clone_size: -
cdr3_aa: CSARALGYNEQFF
cdr3_nt: TGCAGTGCTAGAGCCCTGGGGTACAATGAGCAGTTCTTC

j_call: TRBJ1-1
cdr3_length: 16
v_call: TRBV11-2
d_call: -
clone_size: few
cdr3_aa: CASSLVGGGWNTEAFF
cdr3_nt: TGTGCCAGCAGCTTAGTTGGTGGGGGGTGGAACACTGAAGCTTTCTTT

j_call: TRBJ1-2
cdr3_length: 11
v_call: TRBV6-2/TRBV6-3
d_call: -
clone_size: -
cdr3_aa: CAAADNYGYTF
cdr3_nt: TGTGCCGCCGCGGATAACTATGGCTACACCTTC

j_call: TRBJ1-2
cdr3_length: 16
v_call: TRBV15
d_call: -
clone_size: few
cdr3_aa: CASRPSRGGGGYGYTF
cdr3_nt: TGTGCCAGCCGACCGTCACGGGGGGGGGGAGGATATGGCTACACCTTC

j_call: TRBJ2-6
cdr3_length: 20
v_call: TRBV7-6
d_call: -
clone_size: few
cdr3_aa: CASSLVGTPFLNSGANVLTF
cdr3_nt: TGTGCCAGCAGCTTAGTGGGGACTCCCTTTCTTAACTCTGGGGCCAACGTCCTGACTTTC

j_call: TRBJ2-5
cdr3_length: 16
v_call: TRBV11-2
d_call: TRBD2
clone_size: -
cdr3_aa: CASSLRGGAGEETQYF
cdr3_nt: TGTGCCAGCAGCCTCCGAGGAGGAGCGGGGGAAGAGACCCAGTACTTC

j_call: TRBJ1-2
cdr3_length: 14
v_call: TRBV11-2
d_call: -
clone_size: -
cdr3_aa: CASSLNGQVYGYTF
cdr3_nt: TGTGCCAGCAGCTTAAACGGGCAGGTCTATGGCTACACCTTC

j_call: TRBJ2-7
cdr3_length: 16
v_call: TRBV6-2/TRBV6-3
d_call: -
clone_size: many
cdr3_aa: CASSYRGRPGSYEQYF
cdr3_nt: TGTGCCAGCAGTTACAGGGGTCGACCGGGCTCCTACGAGCAGTACTTC

j_call: TRBJ2-5
cdr3_length: 15
v_call: TRBV11-2
d_call: TRBD2
clone_size: -
cdr3_aa: CASSSMRGGRETQYF
cdr3_nt: TGTGCCAGCAGCTCTATGCGGGGGGGCAGGGAGACCCAGTACTTC

j_call: TRBJ1-1
cdr3_length: 13
v_call: TRBV3-1
d_call: -
clone_size: -
cdr3_aa: CASSQDHRTEAFF
cdr3_nt: TGTGCCAGCAGCCAAGATCACCGCACTGAAGCTTTCTTT

j_call: TRBJ2-5
cdr3_length: 18
v_call: TRBV7-9
d_call: -
clone_size: few
cdr3_aa: CASSPGGGGGLYQETQYF
cdr3_nt: TGTGCCAGCAGCCCAGGGGGCGGCGGGGGACTGTACCAAGAGACCCAGTACTTC